Given below is one T cell receptor (beta chain) in context. The entry originates in a study of CD8 T cell repertoires and HIV-1 epitope variants. For the study at large: T cells were stimulated with Twenty-five Gag and Nef peptides separately.

CDR1 is LNHDA, CDR2 SQIVND, per germline (reference sequence). The CDR3 is made up of 17 amino acids. V was clipped by 1 base and J by 0 bases, with 13 bases between them. Generated by immunoSEQ multiplex PCR, the TCRdb table keeps only in-frame clones and is missing some. In the table there are approximately 90,000 clones, 70% to 75% of which are singletons. This clonotype originated in a male donor with HIV. Sequencing input: uncultured baseline CD8+ T cells from peripheral blood mononuclear cells (PBMCs). V gene TRBV19 combines with J gene TRBJ1-5, with D tentatively TRBD1 (6 bases). CDR3 protein: CASSIGRQAYSNQPQHF. The DNA of the CDR3 is TGTGCCAGTAGTATAGGCCGACAGGCCTATAGCAATCAGCCCCAGCATTTT.